Listed here are 4 T cell receptor beta chains from one sample, sequenced in a study of T cell responses to AZD1222 COVID-19 vaccine. The data were produced by immunoSEQ multiplex PCR, yet TCRdb's version contains in-frame clones alone and is incomplete. This sample has 75,000 to 90,000 clones, with approximately 85% found just once. This sample comprised peripheral blood, obtained on day 0 of AZD1222 vaccination. These receptors came from an adult in good health.

CDR3 in amino acids: CASSMEPGPHYGYTF. The DNA of the CDR3 is TGTGCCAGTAGTATGGAGCCAGGGCCGCACTATGGCTACACCTTC. This rearrangement joins TRBV19 to TRBJ1-2; a weak D match, TRBD1 (5 bases). The CDR3 contains 15 residues. Germline V gene lookup returns CDR1 LNHDA and CDR2 SQIVND (reference sequence). Deletions cut 3 bases from V and 3 bases from J, with 14 bases between.

The gene calls are TRBV6-2 or TRBV6-3 and TRBJ2-3; 13 bases are a match to TRBD2. After removal of 5 bases from V and 4 bases from J, the junction contained 6 bases not matched to a gene. Germline V gene data show CDR1 as MNHEY and CDR2 as SVGEGT. The CDR3 covers 16 residues. CDR3 DNA: TGTGCCAGCAGTGACCCGACTAGCGGGGGGCCAGATACGCAGTATTTT. Translation: CASSDPTSGGPDTQYF.

The chain links TRBV3-1 (or the pseudogene TRBV3-2) to TRBJ2-3; the match to TRBD2 covers 9 bases. CDR3 length: 15 amino acids. Germline loops: CDR1 LGHDT, CDR2 YNNKEL (reference sequence). The trim removed 1 base at V and 1 base at J, leaving 0 bases unmatched. The CDR3 loop is CASSQGGGGTDTQYF. CDR3 nucleotides: TGTGCCAGCAGCCAAGGCGGGGGGGGCACAGATACGCAGTATTTT.

The chain employs TRBV28 and TRBJ2-6; unclear D gene. The CDR3 contains 15 residues. V shed 8 bases and J shed 0 bases, with 11 bases lying between them. Looked up from germline, CDR1 is MDHEN and CDR2 is SYDVKM. The CDR3 DNA reads TGTGCCAGCCTTGGATTCCCCTCTGGGGCCAACGTCCTGACTTTC. It codes for CASLGFPSGANVLTF.